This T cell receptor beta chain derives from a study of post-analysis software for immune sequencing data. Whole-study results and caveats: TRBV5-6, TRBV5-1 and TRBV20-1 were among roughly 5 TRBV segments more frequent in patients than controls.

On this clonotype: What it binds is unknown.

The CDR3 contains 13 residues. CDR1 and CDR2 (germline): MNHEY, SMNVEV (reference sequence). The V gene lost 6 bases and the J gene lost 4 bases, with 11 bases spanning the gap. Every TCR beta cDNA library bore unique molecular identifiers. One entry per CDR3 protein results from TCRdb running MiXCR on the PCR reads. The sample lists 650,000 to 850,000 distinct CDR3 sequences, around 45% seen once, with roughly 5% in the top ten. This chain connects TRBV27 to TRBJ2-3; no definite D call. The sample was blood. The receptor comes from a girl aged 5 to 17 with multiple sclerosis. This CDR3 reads CASSIIASDTQYF. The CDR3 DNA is TGTGCCAGCAGCATCATCGCGTCAGATACGCAGTATTTT.